The entry below describes one T cell receptor beta chain. The data were obtained in a study of OX40 agonist ivuxolimab in advanced cancers. TCRdb's copy holds only in-frame clones and misses some; the assay was immunoSEQ multiplex PCR. The repertoire includes about 60,000 clones, 85% of them detected once, and around 3.8% sits in the top ten. The V and J ends lost 5 bases and 6 bases respectively, with 13 bases between them. Per the germline V gene, CDR1 is LNHDA and CDR2 is SQIVND (reference sequence). The CDR3 is made up of 13 amino acids. The sequence derives from an adult with an advanced solid tumor such as melanoma, head and neck, liver or kidney cancer. The chain carries TRBV19 and TRBJ1-2; no reliable D call. The specimen comprised CD4+ or CD8+ T cells sorted from blood, sampled in a trial of the OX40 agonist ivuxolimab. The CDR3 DNA reads as TGTGCCAGTAGTCCCCCCGCGGTCAATGGCTACACCTTC. Its protein product is CASSPPAVNGYTF.